This T cell receptor (beta chain) derives from a study of vaccination effects on CD4 cells after COVID-19. As for this clone: The antigen remains undetermined.

ViraFEST assay sequencing came after antigen-specific CD4+ T cells were expanded with viral peptide pools. The authors isolated CD4+ T cells after 10 days of culture. Previously uninfected by SARS-CoV-2, the vaccine recipients also showed negative nucleocapsid antibodies. Replacing half the medium with IL-2 medium was done on days 3 and 7. Study-level results: Convalescent patients numbered few in the study; early post-infection timepoints were missing entirely.

Germline V CDR1 and CDR2: WSHSY, SAAADI. The V gene lost 7 bases and the J gene lost 6 bases, with 17 bases spanning the gap. This CDR3 is 14 amino acids long. The repertoire was sequenced with immunoSEQ multiplex PCR; TCRdb's copy has only in-frame clones and lacks some. Here the sample spans tens of thousands of clones, about 74% being singletons. The material sequenced was CD4+ T cells from PBMCs cultured with HCoV-229E spike peptides, taken before COVID-19 vaccination. The rearrangement links TRBV10-2 to TRBJ2-3, with D possibly matching TRBD1 (5 bases). This clonotype was obtained from a human donor who received a COVID-19 vaccine. Here the CDR3 DNA reads TGCGCCAGCAAGTGGGGCCGTAGCATGGATACGCAGTATTTT. Amino acids: CASKWGRSMDTQYF.